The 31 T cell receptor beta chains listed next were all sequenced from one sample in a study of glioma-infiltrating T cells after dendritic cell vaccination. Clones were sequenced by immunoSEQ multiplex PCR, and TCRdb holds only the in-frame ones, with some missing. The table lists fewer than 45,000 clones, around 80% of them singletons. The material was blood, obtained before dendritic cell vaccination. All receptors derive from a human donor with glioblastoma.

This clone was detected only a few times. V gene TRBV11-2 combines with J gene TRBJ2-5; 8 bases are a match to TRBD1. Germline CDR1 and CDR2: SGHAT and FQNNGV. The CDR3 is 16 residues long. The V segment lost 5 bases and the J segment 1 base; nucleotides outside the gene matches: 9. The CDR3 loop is CASSPGGGALQETQYF. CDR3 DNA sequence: TGTGCCAGCAGCCCAGGGGGCGGGGCCCTCCAAGAGACCCAGTACTTC.

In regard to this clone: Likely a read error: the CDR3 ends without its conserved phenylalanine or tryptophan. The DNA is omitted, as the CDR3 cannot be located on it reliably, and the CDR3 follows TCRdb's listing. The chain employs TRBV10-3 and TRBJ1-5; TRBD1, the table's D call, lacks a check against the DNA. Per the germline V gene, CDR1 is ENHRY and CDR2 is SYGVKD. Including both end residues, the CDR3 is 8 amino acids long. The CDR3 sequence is CAISFGQL.

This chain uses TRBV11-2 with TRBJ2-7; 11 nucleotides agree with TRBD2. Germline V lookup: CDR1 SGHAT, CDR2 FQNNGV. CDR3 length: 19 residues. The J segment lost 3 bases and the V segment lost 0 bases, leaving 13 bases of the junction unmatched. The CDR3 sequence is CASSLDLTKLAGADYEQYF. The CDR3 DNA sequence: TGTGCCAGCAGCTTAGATCTCACGAAACTAGCGGGGGCCGACTACGAGCAGTACTTC.

The CDR3 coding sequence is TGTGCCAGCAGGGTTGGACATCTCGGGGGGGAGCAGTACTTC. This encodes CASRVGHLGGEQYF. This sequence joins TRBV2 and TRBJ2-7; TRBD2 matches 7 bases. Germline-derived CDR1 and CDR2 are SNHLY and FYNNEI. This CDR3 is 14 amino acids long. With 6 bases clipped from V and 7 bases from J, the junction kept 12 bases outside the gene matches.

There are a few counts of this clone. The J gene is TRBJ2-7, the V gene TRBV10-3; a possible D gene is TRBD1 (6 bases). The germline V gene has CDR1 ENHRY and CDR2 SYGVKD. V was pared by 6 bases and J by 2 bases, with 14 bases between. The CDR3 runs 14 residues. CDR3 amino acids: CAIRGTRHPYEQYF. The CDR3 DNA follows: TGTGCCATCAGAGGGACAAGGCATCCCTACGAGCAGTACTTC.

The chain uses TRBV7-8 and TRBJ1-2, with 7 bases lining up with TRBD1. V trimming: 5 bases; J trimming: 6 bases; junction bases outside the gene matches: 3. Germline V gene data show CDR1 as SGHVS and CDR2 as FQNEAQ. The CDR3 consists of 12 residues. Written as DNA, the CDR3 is TGTGCCAGCAGCGGGACAGAAAATGGCTACACCTTC. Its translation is CASSGTENGYTF. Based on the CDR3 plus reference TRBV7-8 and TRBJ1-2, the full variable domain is GAGVSQSPRYKVAKRGQDVALRCDPISGHVSLFWYQQALGQGPEFLTYFQNEAQLDKSGLPSDRFFAERPEGSVSTLKIQRTQQEDSAVYLCASSGTENGYTFGSGTRLTVV.

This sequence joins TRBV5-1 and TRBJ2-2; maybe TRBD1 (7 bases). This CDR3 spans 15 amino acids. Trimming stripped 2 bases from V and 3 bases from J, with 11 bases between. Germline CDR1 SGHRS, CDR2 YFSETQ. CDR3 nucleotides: TGCGCCAGCAGCTTCTCAGGGGGGTACACCGGGGAGCTGTTTTTT. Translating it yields CASSFSGGYTGELFF.

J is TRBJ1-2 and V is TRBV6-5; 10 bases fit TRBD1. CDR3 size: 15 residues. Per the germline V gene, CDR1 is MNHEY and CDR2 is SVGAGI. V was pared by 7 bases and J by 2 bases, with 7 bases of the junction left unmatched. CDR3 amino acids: CASNSPGQGNYGYTF. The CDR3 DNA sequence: TGTGCCAGCAATTCCCCGGGACAGGGGAACTATGGCTACACCTTC.

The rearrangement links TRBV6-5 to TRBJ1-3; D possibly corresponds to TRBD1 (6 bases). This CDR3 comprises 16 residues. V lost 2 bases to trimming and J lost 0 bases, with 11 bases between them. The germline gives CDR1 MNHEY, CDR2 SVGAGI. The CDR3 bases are TGTGCCAGCAGTTACGGGGGGGCTAACTCTGGAAACACCATATATTTT. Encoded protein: CASSYGGANSGNTIYF.

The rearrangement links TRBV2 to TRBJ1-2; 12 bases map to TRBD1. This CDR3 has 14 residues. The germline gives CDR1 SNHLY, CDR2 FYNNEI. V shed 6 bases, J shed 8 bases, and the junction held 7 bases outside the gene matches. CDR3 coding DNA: TGTGCCAGCAGGGCGGGACAGGGGGCGGAGGGCTACACCTTC. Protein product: CASRAGQGAEGYTF.

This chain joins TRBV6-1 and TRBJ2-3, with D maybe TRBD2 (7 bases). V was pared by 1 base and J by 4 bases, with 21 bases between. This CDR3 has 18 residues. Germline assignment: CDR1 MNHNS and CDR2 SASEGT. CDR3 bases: TGTGCCAGCAGTGAAGGGTACAACCGGGGGGCCCTCCCAGATACGCAGTATTTT. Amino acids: CASSEGYNRGALPDTQYF.

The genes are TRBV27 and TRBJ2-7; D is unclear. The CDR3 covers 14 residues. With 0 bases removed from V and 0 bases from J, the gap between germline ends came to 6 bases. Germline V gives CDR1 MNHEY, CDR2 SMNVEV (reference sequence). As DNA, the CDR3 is TGTGCCAGCAGTTTATCCCTTAACTCCTACGAGCAGTACTTC. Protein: CASSLSLNSYEQYF.

In DNA form, the CDR3 reads TGTGCCAGCAGCTTAAAGGTGAAGGGACTAGTGATATGGGATACGCAGTATTTT. Translation gives CASSLKVKGLVIWDTQYF. The rearrangement links TRBV7-3 to TRBJ2-3; 8 bases map to TRBD2. CDR3 length: 18 amino acids. CDR1 is SGHTA, CDR2 FQGTGA, per germline. The V gene end was trimmed by 1 base and the J gene end by 6 bases; junction bases not matched to a gene: 15.

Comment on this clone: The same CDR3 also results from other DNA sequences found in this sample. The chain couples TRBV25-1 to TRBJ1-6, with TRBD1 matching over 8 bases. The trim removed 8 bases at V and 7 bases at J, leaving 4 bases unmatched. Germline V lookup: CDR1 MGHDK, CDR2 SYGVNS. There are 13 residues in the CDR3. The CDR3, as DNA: TGTGCCAGCTCAGGACAGGGAAATTCACCCCTCCACTTT. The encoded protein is CASSGQGNSPLHF.

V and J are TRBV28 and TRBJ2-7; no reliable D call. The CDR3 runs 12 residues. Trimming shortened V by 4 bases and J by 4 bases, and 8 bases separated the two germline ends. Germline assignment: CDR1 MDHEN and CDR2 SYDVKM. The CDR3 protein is CASSWAEYEQYF. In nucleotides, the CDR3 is TGTGCCAGCAGTTGGGCAGAGTACGAGCAGTACTTC.

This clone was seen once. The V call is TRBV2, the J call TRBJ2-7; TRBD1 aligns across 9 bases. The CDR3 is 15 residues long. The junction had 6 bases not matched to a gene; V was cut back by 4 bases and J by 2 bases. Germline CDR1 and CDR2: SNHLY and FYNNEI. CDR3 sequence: CASSGGQGNTYEQYF. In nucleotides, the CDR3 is TGTGCCAGCAGTGGGGGACAGGGAAATACCTACGAGCAGTACTTC.

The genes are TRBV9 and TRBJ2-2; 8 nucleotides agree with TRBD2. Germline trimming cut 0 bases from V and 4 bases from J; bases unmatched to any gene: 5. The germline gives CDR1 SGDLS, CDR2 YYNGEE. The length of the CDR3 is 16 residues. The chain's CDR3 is CASSVVRGAVTGELFF. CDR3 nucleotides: TGTGCCAGCAGCGTAGTGCGGGGGGCTGTCACCGGGGAGCTGTTTTTT.

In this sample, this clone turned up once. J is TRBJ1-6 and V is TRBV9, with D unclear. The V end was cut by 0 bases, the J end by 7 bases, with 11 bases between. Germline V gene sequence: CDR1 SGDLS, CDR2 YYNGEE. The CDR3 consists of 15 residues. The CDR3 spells CASSVAVQLNSPLHF. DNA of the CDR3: TGTGCCAGCAGCGTAGCCGTACAGCTCAATTCACCCCTCCACTTT.

The DNA of the CDR3 is TGTGCCAGCAGCTTTACTACAGGGGGCGAAGTGGCCGGGGAGCTGTTTTTT. Translated: CASSFTTGGEVAGELFF. The chain joins TRBV7-6 to TRBJ2-2, with 9 bases fitting TRBD1. J was trimmed by 6 bases and V by 3 bases; bases with no gene match: 11. There are 17 residues in the CDR3. Germline V gene data show CDR1 as SGHVS and CDR2 as FNYEAQ.

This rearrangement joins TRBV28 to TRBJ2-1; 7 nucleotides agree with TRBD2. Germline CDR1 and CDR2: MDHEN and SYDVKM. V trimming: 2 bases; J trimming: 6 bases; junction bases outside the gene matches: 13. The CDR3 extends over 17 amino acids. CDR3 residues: CASSLPRGSGESNEQFF. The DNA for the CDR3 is TGTGCCAGCAGTTTACCTCGAGGGAGCGGGGAGAGCAATGAGCAGTTCTTC.

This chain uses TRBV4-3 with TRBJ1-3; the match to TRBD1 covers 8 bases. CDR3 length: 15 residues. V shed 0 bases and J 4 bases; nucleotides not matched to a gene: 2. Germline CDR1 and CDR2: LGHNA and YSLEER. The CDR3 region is CASSQDQGAGNTIYF. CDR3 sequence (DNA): TGCGCCAGCAGCCAAGACCAGGGGGCGGGAAACACCATATATTTT.

The CDR3 DNA reads TGTGCCAGCAGCTTATCTGGCGGGGGGGCCCAAGAGACCCAGTACTTC. This encodes CASSLSGGGAQETQYF. This chain links TRBV5-8 with TRBJ2-5; 9 bases align to TRBD2. Germline assignment: CDR1 SGHTS and CDR2 YDEGEE. With 2 bases clipped from V and 1 base from J, the junction kept 6 bases outside the gene matches. The CDR3 loop spans 16 amino acids.

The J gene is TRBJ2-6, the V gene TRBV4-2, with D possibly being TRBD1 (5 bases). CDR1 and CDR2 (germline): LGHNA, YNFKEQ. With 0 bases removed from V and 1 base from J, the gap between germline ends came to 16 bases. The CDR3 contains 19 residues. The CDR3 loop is CASSQEQTVGTSGANVLTF. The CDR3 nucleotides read TGTGCCAGCAGCCAAGAACAGACAGTGGGAACTTCTGGGGCCAACGTCCTGACTTTC.

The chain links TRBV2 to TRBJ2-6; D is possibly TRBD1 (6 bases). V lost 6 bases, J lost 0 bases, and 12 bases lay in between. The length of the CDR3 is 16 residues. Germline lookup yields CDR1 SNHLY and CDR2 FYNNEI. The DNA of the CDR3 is TGTGCCAGCAGACCGGGACATCTCTCTGGGGCCAACGTCCTGACTTTC. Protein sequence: CASRPGHLSGANVLTF.

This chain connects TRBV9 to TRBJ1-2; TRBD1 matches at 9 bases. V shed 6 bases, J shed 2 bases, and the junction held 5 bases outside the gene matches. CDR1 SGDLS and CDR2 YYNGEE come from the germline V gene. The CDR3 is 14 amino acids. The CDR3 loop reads CASNGGTGNYGYTF. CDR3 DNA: TGTGCCAGCAACGGAGGGACAGGGAACTATGGCTACACCTTC.

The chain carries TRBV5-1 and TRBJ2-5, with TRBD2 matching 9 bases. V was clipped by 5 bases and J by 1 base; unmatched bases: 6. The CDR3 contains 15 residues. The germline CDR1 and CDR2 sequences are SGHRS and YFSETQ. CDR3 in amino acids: CASRLTSGLQETQYF. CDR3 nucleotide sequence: TGCGCCAGCAGGTTGACTAGCGGCCTCCAAGAGACCCAGTACTTC.

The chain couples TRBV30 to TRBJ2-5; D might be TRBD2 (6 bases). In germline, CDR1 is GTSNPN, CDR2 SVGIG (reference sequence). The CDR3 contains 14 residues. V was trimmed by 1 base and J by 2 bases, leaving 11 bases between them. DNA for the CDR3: TGTGCCTGGAGTGGGAATGGGAGGCAAGAGACCCAGTACTTC. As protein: CAWSGNGRQETQYF.

The CDR3 protein is CASSLQGAGTDTQYF. Here the CDR3 DNA reads TGTGCCAGCAGTCTACAGGGGGCCGGCACAGATACGCAGTATTTT. J is TRBJ2-3 and V is TRBV2; 9 positions match TRBD1. The CDR3 length is 15 residues. The germline V gene encodes CDR1 SNHLY and CDR2 FYNNEI. The V and J ends lost 5 bases and 1 base, in that order; junction bases with no gene match: 4.

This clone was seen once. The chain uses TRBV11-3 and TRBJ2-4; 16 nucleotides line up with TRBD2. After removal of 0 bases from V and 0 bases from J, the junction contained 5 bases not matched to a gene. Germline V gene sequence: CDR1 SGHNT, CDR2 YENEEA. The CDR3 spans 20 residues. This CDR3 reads CASSLEGLAGGTLAKNIQYF. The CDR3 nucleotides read TGTGCCAGCAGCTTAGAGGGACTAGCGGGGGGGACGTTAGCCAAAAACATTCAGTACTTC.

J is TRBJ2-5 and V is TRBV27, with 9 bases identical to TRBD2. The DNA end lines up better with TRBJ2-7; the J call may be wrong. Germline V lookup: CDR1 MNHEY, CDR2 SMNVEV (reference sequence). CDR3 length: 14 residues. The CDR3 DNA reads TGTGCCAGCAGTTTGAGCGGGGGGCCGGGCGAGCAGTACTTC. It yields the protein CASSLSGGPGEQYF.

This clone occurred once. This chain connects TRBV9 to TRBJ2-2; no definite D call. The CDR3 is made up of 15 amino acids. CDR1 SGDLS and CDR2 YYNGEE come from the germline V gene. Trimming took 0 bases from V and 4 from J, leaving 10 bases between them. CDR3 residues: CASSVDTTRTGELFF. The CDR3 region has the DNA TGTGCCAGCAGCGTAGACACCACCCGCACCGGGGAGCTGTTTTTT.